The clone carrying this T cell receptor beta chain showed up just once. Its antigen is currently unknown. This specimen comes from a study of T cell clonotyping in hematopoietic cell transplantation. In the study overall: Blood collection times were about day -28 and days 30, 100, 180 posttransplant.

There are 15 residues in the CDR3. CDR1 and CDR2 from the germline V gene are SGHNT and YENEEA. V was pared by 1 base and J by 3 bases, with 12 bases between. The table came from immunoSEQ multiplex PCR; TCRdb's copy has only in-frame clones and leaves some out. In the table there are around 3,300 clones, about nine tenths of which are singletons. General study points: After transplant, recipient diversity fell while pathologically expanded clonotypes grew through day 180. Higher Inverse Simpson Index values in graft donor and pretransplant recipient predicted broader posttransplant TCR diversity. Few recipient clonotypes overlapped donors; over 95% were de novo at given depth.

This clonotype was obtained from a male patient aged 60 to 75 who had an allogeneic stem cell transplant from a related donor, so the T cells may come from the graft donor. Some clones in this sample may be carry-over from other donors' samples. Sequencing was performed on PBMCs, taken at the time of graft-versus-host disease after allogeneic stem cell transplant. The chain uses TRBV11-3 and TRBJ1-1; D is uncertain. CDR3 DNA: TGTGCCAGCAGCTTAGGACCGGTTGGATACACTGAAGCTTTCTTT. Amino acid sequence: CASSLGPVGYTEAFF.